The 28 T cell receptor beta chains in this list originate from one sample, sequenced in a study of T cell repertoires in cytomegalovirus infection. MiXCR was run by TCRdb on the reads, yielding one entry per CDR3 protein. The repertoire holds about 250,000 distinct CDR3 sequences, around 6.4% seen once, with around 6.5% in the top ten. What was sequenced was PBMCs. The origin of the receptors is a human donor in good health (CMV status not recorded). Some clones in this sample may be carry-over from other donors' samples.

This clonotype was counted ten times or more. The chain employs TRBV6-6 and TRBJ2-1, with D tentatively TRBD2 (7 bases). This CDR3 has 17 amino acids. Germline CDR1 and CDR2: MNHNY and SVGAGI (reference sequence). Trimming stripped 2 bases from V and 0 bases from J, with 14 bases between. CDR3 amino acids: CASSYEGGGSSYNEQFF. CDR3 DNA: TGTGCCAGCAGTTACGAAGGGGGAGGGAGCTCCTACAATGAGCAGTTCTTC.

The chain employs TRBV20-1 and TRBJ2-1; D might be TRBD2 (5 bases). V shed 6 bases and J shed 7 bases, with 22 bases lying between them. The CDR3 has 15 residues. Per the germline V gene, CDR1 is DFQATT and CDR2 is SNEGSKA (reference sequence). CDR3 nucleotide sequence: TGCAGTGCCAACCCGAACGTCCCCTCGGGGAATGAGCAGTTCTTC. It encodes CSANPNVPSGNEQFF.

In its sample, this clonotype was seen many times. This chain links TRBV30 with TRBJ1-2; D is perhaps TRBD1 (6 bases). With 3 bases removed from V and 0 bases from J, the gap between germline ends came to 11 bases. Looked up from germline, CDR1 is GTSNPN and CDR2 is SVGIG (reference sequence). This CDR3 is built from 14 residues. The CDR3 region is CAWSPDSSNYGYTF. DNA of the CDR3: TGTGCCTGGAGCCCGGACAGTTCTAACTATGGCTACACCTTC.

This clonotype was picked up many times. The V and J genes are TRBV28 and TRBJ1-1; 10 nucleotides align to TRBD1. The length of the CDR3 is 18 residues. J gave up 0 bases and V 5 bases, and 12 bases lay outside the gene matches. The germline gives CDR1 MDHEN, CDR2 SYDVKM. The CDR3, as DNA: TGTGCCAGCAGTACCTCGACAGGGGGCGCGGGCTTGAACACTGAAGCTTTCTTT. Its protein product is CASSTSTGGAGLNTEAFF.

This clonotype was counted many times. This chain links TRBV2 with TRBJ2-1; perhaps TRBD1 as D (5 bases). Germline-derived CDR1 and CDR2 are SNHLY and FYNNEI. The CDR3 consists of 17 residues. V gave up 5 bases and J gave up 0 bases, with 17 bases separating them. CDR3 nucleotides: TGTGCCAGCAGTCGATTCGTAACAGGTGTCTCCTACAATGAGCAGTTCTTC. The encoded protein is CASSRFVTGVSYNEQFF.

This clonotype was recorded many times. The chain has TRBV7-2 and TRBJ2-6; D not certain. Trimming took 2 bases from V and 2 from J, leaving 13 bases between them. The CDR3 runs to 17 residues. In germline, CDR1 is SGHTA, CDR2 FQGNSA. The CDR3 is CASSLYGSGAGANVLTF. In nucleotides, the CDR3 is TGTGCCAGCAGCTTATATGGATCTGGGGCTGGGGCCAACGTCCTGACTTTC.

In its sample, this clonotype was seen a few times. The V and J genes are TRBV4-3 and TRBJ1-2; no clear D. The V and J ends lost 1 base and 7 bases respectively, with 13 bases between them. Germline V lookup: CDR1 LGHNA, CDR2 YSLEER. There are 14 residues in the CDR3. The CDR3 bases are TGCGCCAGCAGCCAAGGGCGGAACCTCTCTGGCTACACCTTC. Residues: CASSQGRNLSGYTF.

This clonotype was seen many times. The V and J genes are TRBV7-2 and TRBJ2-7; the match to TRBD1 covers 9 bases. V was pared by 5 bases and J by 7 bases, with 6 bases of the junction left unmatched. From germline, CDR1 is SGHTA and CDR2 FQGNSA. This CDR3 has 13 residues. The CDR3 DNA follows: TGTGCCAGCAGCAGGACAGGGGCCTGGGAGCAGTACTTC. Translated, it gives CASSRTGAWEQYF. The full variable domain, its missing parts supplied by reference TRBV7-2 and TRBJ2-7, is GAGVSQSPSNKVTEKGKDVELRCDPISGHTALYWYRQSLGQGLEFLIYFQGNSAPDKSGLPSDRFSAERTGGSVSTLTIQRTQQEDSAVYLCASSRTGAWEQYFGPGTRLTVT.

This clonotype was found many times. The chain has TRBV28 and TRBJ1-1, with D hard to call. This CDR3 is built from 13 residues. Trimming stripped 2 bases from V and 7 bases from J, with 11 bases between. The germline gives CDR1 MDHEN, CDR2 SYDVKM. For the CDR3, the DNA is TGTGCCAGCAGTTTAGCCCTCAGCGGTGAAGCTTTCTTT. It specifies CASSLALSGEAFF.

This clonotype was detected ten times or more. This chain links TRBV6-5 with TRBJ1-2, with D unresolved. V shed 7 bases and J shed 3 bases, with 12 bases lying between them. This CDR3 comprises 13 residues. CDR1 is MNHEY and CDR2 is SVGAGI in the germline V gene. CDR3 nucleotide sequence: TGTGCCAGCACCCCGGACTTTGACTATGGCTACACCTTC. Its protein is CASTPDFDYGYTF.

This clonotype was seen repeatedly, ten times or more. The rearrangement joins TRBV20-1 to TRBJ1-4; TRBD1 matches at 7 bases. V was clipped by 5 bases and J by 5 bases; unmatched bases: 5. The germline V gene has CDR1 DFQATT and CDR2 SNEGSKA (reference sequence). CDR3 size: 13 residues. CDR3 region: CSAQQGPNEKLFF. In nucleotides, the CDR3 is TGCAGTGCTCAACAGGGGCCAAATGAAAAACTGTTTTTT.

The chain couples TRBV29-1 to TRBJ1-4, with TRBD1 matching over 7 bases. V gave up 6 bases and J gave up 8 bases; unmatched junction bases: 12. The CDR3 loop spans 14 amino acids. Germline assignment: CDR1 SQVTM and CDR2 ANQGSEA. CDR3 sequence reads: CSVGDHRGGEKLFF. The CDR3 DNA reads TGCAGCGTGGGCGATCACAGGGGAGGCGAAAAACTGTTTTTT.

This clonotype was seen at least ten times. The V call is TRBV5-5, the J call TRBJ1-1; 10 bases are a match to TRBD1. Germline CDR1 is SGHKS and CDR2 is YYEKEE (reference sequence). CDR3 length: 17 amino acids. V lost 1 base and J lost 5; bases outside the gene matches: 11. The CDR3 protein is CASSLKIVEGQGTEAFF. The CDR3 nucleotides are TGTGCCAGCAGCTTGAAAATAGTGGAGGGACAGGGGACTGAAGCTTTCTTT.

This clonotype was observed at least ten times. This sequence joins TRBV2 and TRBJ2-1; 7 bases line up with TRBD1. V was pared by 7 bases and J by 15 bases, with 9 bases of the junction left unmatched. Looked up from germline, CDR1 is SNHLY and CDR2 is FYNNEI. The CDR3 runs to 11 residues. CDR3 sequence: CASIRQGFWFF. The CDR3, as DNA: TGTGCCAGCATTCGACAGGGTTTTTGGTTCTTC.

This clonotype came up many times. This chain uses TRBV7-8 with TRBJ2-2; D uncertain. Germline V gene lookup returns CDR1 SGHVS and CDR2 FQNEAQ. The CDR3 spans 16 residues. The V end lost 3 bases, the J end lost 1 base, and 12 bases lay between the germline ends. In nucleotides, the CDR3 is TGTGCCAGCAGCTTGATTGTACAACAGAACACCGGGGAGCTGTTTTTT. This codes for CASSLIVQQNTGELFF. Full variable domain (rest looked up from reference TRBV7-8 and TRBJ2-2): GAGVSQSPRYKVAKRGQDVALRCDPISGHVSLFWYQQALGQGPEFLTYFQNEAQLDKSGLPSDRFFAERPEGSVSTLKIQRTQQEDSAVYLCASSLIVQQNTGELFFGEGSRLTVL.

This clonotype occurred a few times. The gene calls are TRBV2 and TRBJ2-1; no clear D gene. In germline, CDR1 is SNHLY, CDR2 FYNNEI. V was pared by 7 bases and J by 7 bases, with 5 bases between. CDR3 size: 10 residues. The CDR3 DNA reads TGTGCCAGCACCTTGAATGAGCAGTTCTTC. Translated: CASTLNEQFF. Full variable domain (remainder filled in from reference TRBV2 and TRBJ2-1): EPEVTQTPSHQVTQMGQEVILRCVPISNHLYFYWYRQILGQKVEFLVSFYNNEISEKSEIFDDQFSVERPDGSNFTLKIRSTKLEDSAMYFCASTLNEQFFGPGTRLTVL.

This clonotype occurred a few times. This rearrangement joins TRBV14 to TRBJ2-7, with D hard to call. Germline loops: CDR1 SGHDN, CDR2 FVKESK. The CDR3 has 15 residues. V was trimmed by 0 bases and J by 3 bases, leaving 12 bases between them. This CDR3 reads CASSQDDNPSYEQYF. For the CDR3, the DNA is TGTGCCAGCAGCCAAGATGACAATCCTAGCTACGAGCAGTACTTC.

This clonotype was recorded at least ten times. This sequence joins TRBV6-2 or TRBV6-3 and TRBJ2-2; D tentatively reads TRBD1 or TRBD2 (6 bases each). The V and J ends lost 7 bases and 7 bases respectively, with 16 bases between them. The length of the CDR3 is 14 residues. CDR1 is MNHEY and CDR2 is SVGEGT in the germline V gene. CDR3 loop: CASNRYREVGELFF. CDR3 nucleotides: TGTGCCAGCAATCGTTACAGGGAGGTCGGGGAGCTGTTTTTT.

This clonotype was counted many times. The chain combines TRBV28 with TRBJ2-1; 9 nucleotides align to TRBD1. This CDR3 has 12 amino acids. The V gene's germline CDR1 is MDHEN and CDR2 SYDVKM. V shed 8 bases and J 10 bases; nucleotides not matched to a gene: 6. This chain's CDR3 is CASGTGPKEQFF. In DNA, the CDR3 is TGTGCCAGCGGGACAGGGCCAAAGGAGCAGTTCTTC.

The V call is TRBV29-1, the J call TRBJ2-2; no clear D gene. Germline CDR1 reads SQVTM; CDR2 reads ANQGSEA. The CDR3 is 12 residues long. V lost 4 bases and J 5 bases, leaving 8 bases between the germline ends. CDR3 coding DNA: TGCAGCGTTGCAAGTCCGACCGGGGAGCTGTTTTTT. Its translation is CSVASPTGELFF.

This clonotype came up many times. This sequence joins TRBV7-3 and TRBJ1-1; D is perhaps TRBD1 (5 bases). Looked up from germline, CDR1 is SGHTA and CDR2 is FQGTGA. V lost 0 bases and J lost 6, with 14 bases in between. The CDR3 consists of 15 residues. CDR3 sequence (DNA): TGTGCCAGCAGCTTAACTCTGGGACTTGGCTCTGAAGCTTTCTTT. Its protein product is CASSLTLGLGSEAFF.

This clonotype has ten or more counts. This rearrangement joins TRBV7-2 to TRBJ2-5; TRBD1 matches at 8 bases. V dropped 4 bases and J dropped 3; count of bases not matched to a gene: 7. Germline CDR1 and CDR2: SGHTA and FQGNSA. CDR3 length: 15 residues. CDR3 loop: CASSSNQGAEETQYF. The CDR3 region has the DNA TGTGCCAGCAGCTCAAATCAGGGGGCCGAAGAGACCCAGTACTTC.

This clonotype came up many times. The J gene is TRBJ1-4, the V gene TRBV7-2, with D perhaps TRBD1 (6 bases). The V end was cut by 5 bases, the J end by 3 bases, with 13 bases between. The CDR3 spans 15 residues. Germline CDR1 SGHTA, CDR2 FQGNSA. This CDR3 reads CASSPQQGPNEKLFF. DNA of the CDR3: TGTGCCAGCAGCCCTCAACAGGGCCCTAATGAAAAACTGTTTTTT.

This clonotype has a handful of counts. The chain recombines TRBV5-1 with TRBJ1-1; 10 bases agree with TRBD1. CDR1 is SGHRS, CDR2 YFSETQ, per germline. The CDR3 is 18 residues long. J gave up 0 bases and V 4 bases, and 12 bases lay outside the gene matches. The CDR3 nucleotides are TGCGCCAGCAGCCTCCCGACAGGGGGCGAGGTAATGAACACTGAAGCTTTCTTT. Translated: CASSLPTGGEVMNTEAFF.

The V gene is TRBV29-1, the J gene TRBJ1-2; no firm D call. Germline V gene data show CDR1 as SQVTM and CDR2 as ANQGSEA. The V and J ends lost 3 bases and 2 bases respectively, with 4 bases between them. The CDR3 is 11 amino acids. The CDR3, as DNA: TGCAGCGTTGAGCGGAACTATGGCTACACCTTC. It yields the protein CSVERNYGYTF.

This clonotype appeared a few times. This chain joins TRBV28 and TRBJ1-2; TRBD1 agrees at 7 bases. V was pared by 2 bases and J by 10 bases, with 13 bases of the junction left unmatched. CDR1 and CDR2 (germline): MDHEN, SYDVKM. CDR3 length equals 15 residues. This CDR3 reads CASSLRGRGQTTYTF. CDR3 nucleotides: TGTGCCAGCAGTTTAAGGGGCCGGGGACAGACGACCTACACCTTC.

This clonotype was recorded many times. The chain links TRBV7-9 to TRBJ2-7, with a possible D match to TRBD2 (5 bases). The CDR3 is 13 amino acids. Germline CDR1 and CDR2: SEHNR and FQNEAQ (reference sequence). V lost 4 bases to trimming and J lost 3 bases, with 10 bases between them. CDR3 amino acids: CASSSADLYEQYF. DNA of the CDR3: TGTGCCAGCAGCTCAGCGGATCTCTACGAGCAGTACTTC.

This clonotype was counted ten times or more. This chain links TRBV20-1 with TRBJ1-1; D remains unclear. V lost 5 bases and J 1 base, leaving 8 bases between the germline ends. Germline V gene lookup returns CDR1 DFQATT and CDR2 SNEGSKA (reference sequence). The CDR3 totals 12 residues. In nucleotides, the CDR3 is TGCAGTGCTCGAATCCCGAACACTGAAGCTTTCTTT. This encodes CSARIPNTEAFF.